This TCR beta chain was obtained from a study of control samples from healthy donors and cancer patients. Repertoires were generated with immunoSEQ multiplex PCR, while TCRdb's copy carries only in-frame clones and drops some. The table includes about 140,000 clones, approximately 94% detected once. The sample comprised blood. The TCR sequence derives from a man aged 40-49 years in good health.

The CDR3 nucleotides are TGTGCCAGCAGTGAATCCCTACAGCTTAATGAAAAACTGTTTTTT. Protein: CASSESLQLNEKLFF. The chain links TRBV2 to TRBJ1-4; D gene unclear. The CDR3 covers 15 residues. Trimming stripped 2 bases from V and 4 bases from J, with 11 bases between. Germline loops: CDR1 SNHLY, CDR2 FYNNEI. Based on the CDR3 plus reference TRBV2 and TRBJ1-4, the full variable domain is EPEVTQTPSHQVTQMGQEVILRCVPISNHLYFYWYRQILGQKVEFLVSFYNNEISEKSEIFDDQFSVERPDGSNFTLKIRSTKLEDSAMYFCASSESLQLNEKLFFGSGTQLSVL.